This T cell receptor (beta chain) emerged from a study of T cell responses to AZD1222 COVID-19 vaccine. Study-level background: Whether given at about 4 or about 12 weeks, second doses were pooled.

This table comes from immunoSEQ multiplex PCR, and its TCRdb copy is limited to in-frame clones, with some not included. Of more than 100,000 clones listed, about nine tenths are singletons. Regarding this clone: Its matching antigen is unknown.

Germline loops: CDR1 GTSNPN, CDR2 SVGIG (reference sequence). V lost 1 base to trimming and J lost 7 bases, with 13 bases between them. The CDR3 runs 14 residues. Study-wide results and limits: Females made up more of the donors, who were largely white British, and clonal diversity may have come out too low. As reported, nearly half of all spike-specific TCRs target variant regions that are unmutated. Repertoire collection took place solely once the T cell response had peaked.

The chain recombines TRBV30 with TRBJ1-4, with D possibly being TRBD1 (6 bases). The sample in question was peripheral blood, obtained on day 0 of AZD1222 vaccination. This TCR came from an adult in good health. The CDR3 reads CAWSEQGTGEKLFF. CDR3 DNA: TGTGCCTGGAGTGAGCAGGGGACGGGTGAAAAACTGTTTTTT. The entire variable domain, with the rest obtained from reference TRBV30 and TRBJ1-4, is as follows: SQTIHQWPATLVQPVGSPLSLECTVEGTSNPNLYWYRQAAGRGLQLLFYSVGIGQISSEVPQNLSASRPQDRQFILSSKKLLLSDSGFYLCAWSEQGTGEKLFFGSGTQLSVL.